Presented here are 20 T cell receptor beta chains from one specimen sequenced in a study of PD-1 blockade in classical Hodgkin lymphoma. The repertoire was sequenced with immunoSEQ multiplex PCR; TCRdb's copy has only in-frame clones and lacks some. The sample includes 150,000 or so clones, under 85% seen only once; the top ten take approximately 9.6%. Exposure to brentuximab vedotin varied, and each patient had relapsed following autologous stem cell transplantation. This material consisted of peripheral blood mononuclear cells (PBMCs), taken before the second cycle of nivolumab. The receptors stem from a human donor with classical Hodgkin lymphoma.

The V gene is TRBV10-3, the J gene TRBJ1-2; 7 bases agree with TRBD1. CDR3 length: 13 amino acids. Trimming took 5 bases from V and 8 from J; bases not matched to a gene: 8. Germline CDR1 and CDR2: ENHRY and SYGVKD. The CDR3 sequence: CAISYRTGEGYTF. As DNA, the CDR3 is TGTGCCATCAGTTACCGGACAGGTGAAGGCTACACCTTC.

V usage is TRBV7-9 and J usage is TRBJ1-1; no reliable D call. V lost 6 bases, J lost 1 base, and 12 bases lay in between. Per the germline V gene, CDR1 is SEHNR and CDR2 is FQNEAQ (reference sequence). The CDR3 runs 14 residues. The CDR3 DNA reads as TGTGCCAGCAGAAGGTCCACACCGAACACTGAAGCTTTCTTT. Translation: CASRRSTPNTEAFF.

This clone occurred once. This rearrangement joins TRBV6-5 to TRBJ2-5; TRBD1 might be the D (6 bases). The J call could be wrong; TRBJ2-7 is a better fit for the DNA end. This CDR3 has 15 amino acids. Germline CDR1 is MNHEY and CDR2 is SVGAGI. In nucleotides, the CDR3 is TGTGCCAGCAGTTACCGGGCGGGCAGGGGTTACGAGCAGTACTTC. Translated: CASSYRAGRGYEQYF.

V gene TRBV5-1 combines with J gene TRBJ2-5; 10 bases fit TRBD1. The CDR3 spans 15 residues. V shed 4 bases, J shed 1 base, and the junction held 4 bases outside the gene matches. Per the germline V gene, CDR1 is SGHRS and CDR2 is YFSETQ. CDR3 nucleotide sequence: TGCGCCAGCAGCACCGGACAGGGGGGCCAAGAGACCCAGTACTTC. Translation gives CASSTGQGGQETQYF.

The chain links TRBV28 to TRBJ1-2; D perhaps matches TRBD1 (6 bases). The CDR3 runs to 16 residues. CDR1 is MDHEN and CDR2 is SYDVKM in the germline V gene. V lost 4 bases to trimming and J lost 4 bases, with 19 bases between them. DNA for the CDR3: TGTGCCAGCAGTTCAGCCTGGGGGGGCAGGGGCTATGGCTACACCTTC. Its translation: CASSSAWGGRGYGYTF.

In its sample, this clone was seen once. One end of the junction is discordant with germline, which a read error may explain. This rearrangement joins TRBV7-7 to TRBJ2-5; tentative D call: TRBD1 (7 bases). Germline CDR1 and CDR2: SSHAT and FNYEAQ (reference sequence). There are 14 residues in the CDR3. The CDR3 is CASSRGTVQETQYF. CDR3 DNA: TGTGCTAGCAGCCGCGGGACAGTACAAGAGACCCAGTACTTC.

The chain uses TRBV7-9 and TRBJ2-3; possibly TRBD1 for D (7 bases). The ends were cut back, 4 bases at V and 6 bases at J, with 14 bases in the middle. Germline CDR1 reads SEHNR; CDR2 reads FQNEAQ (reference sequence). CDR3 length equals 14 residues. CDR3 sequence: CASSSRTGGDTQYF. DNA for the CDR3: TGTGCCAGCAGCTCGAGGACAGGAGGGGATACGCAGTATTTT.

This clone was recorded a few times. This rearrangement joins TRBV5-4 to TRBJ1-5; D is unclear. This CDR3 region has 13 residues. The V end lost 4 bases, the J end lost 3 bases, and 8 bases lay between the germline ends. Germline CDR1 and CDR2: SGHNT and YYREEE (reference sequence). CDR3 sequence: CASSPGFNQPQHF. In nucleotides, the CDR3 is TGTGCCAGCAGCCCGGGGTTCAATCAGCCCCAGCATTTT.

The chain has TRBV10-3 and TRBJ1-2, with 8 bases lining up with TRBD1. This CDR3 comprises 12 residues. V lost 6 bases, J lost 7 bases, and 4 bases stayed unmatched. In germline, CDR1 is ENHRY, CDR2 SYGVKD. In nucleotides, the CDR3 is TGTGCCATCAGGACGGACAGGGTTGGCTACACCTTC. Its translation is CAIRTDRVGYTF.

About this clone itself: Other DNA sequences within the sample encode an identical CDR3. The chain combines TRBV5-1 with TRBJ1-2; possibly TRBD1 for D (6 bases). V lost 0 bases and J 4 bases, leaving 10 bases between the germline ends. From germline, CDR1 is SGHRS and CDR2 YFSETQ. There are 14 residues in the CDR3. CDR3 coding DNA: TGCGCCAGCAGCTTGGCAGGACAGCCCTATGGCTACACCTTC. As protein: CASSLAGQPYGYTF.

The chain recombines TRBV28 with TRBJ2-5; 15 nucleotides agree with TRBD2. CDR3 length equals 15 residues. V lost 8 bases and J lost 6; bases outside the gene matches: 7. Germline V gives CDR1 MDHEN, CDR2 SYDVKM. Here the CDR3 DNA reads TGTGCCAGCGGAAGGACTAGCGGGAGGGTCAAGACCCAGTACTTC. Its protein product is CASGRTSGRVKTQYF.

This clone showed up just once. Here the CDR3 reads CASSWGPLQVTGNTIYF. The CDR3 DNA sequence: TGCGCCAGCAGCTGGGGGCCTCTACAAGTAACTGGAAACACCATATATTTT. V and J are TRBV5-1 and TRBJ1-3, with TRBD1 as a possible D gene (6 bases). CDR1 SGHRS and CDR2 YFSETQ come from the germline V gene. The CDR3 is 17 amino acids. V was clipped by 3 bases and J by 2 bases, with 18 bases between them.

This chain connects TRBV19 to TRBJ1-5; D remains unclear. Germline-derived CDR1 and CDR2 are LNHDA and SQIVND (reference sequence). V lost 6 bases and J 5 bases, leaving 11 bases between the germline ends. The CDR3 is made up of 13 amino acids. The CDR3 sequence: CASSIRAYQPQHF. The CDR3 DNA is TGTGCCAGTAGCATCCGGGCCTATCAGCCCCAGCATTTT.

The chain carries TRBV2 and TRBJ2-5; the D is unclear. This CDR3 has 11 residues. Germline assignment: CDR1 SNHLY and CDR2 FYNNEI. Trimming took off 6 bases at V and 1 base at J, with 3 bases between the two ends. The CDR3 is CASRVQETQYF. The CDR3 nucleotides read TGTGCCAGCAGAGTCCAAGAGACCCAGTACTTC.

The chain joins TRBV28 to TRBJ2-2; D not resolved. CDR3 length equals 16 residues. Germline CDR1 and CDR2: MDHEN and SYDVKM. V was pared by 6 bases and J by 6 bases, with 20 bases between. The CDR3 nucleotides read TGTGCCAGCAGCTCCCATGGGCCATCTAGGGCCGGGGAGCTGTTTTTT. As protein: CASSSHGPSRAGELFF.

The CDR3 region is CAISESGGVGELFF. The CDR3 bases are TGTGCCATCAGTGAGTCGGGAGGGGTCGGGGAGCTGTTTTTT. The chain is built from TRBV10-3 and TRBJ2-2; 7 bases map to TRBD2. CDR3 length equals 14 residues. CDR1 and CDR2 from the germline V gene are ENHRY and SYGVKD. Trimming cost V 0 bases and J 7 bases; bases outside gene matches: 2.

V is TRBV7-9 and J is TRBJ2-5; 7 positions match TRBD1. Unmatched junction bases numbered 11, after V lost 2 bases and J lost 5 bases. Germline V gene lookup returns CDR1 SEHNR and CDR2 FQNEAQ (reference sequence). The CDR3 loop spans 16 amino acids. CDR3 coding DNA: TGTGCCAGCAGCTTAAGGGGGCTAAAACAGTGGGAGACCCAGTACTTC. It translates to CASSLRGLKQWETQYF.

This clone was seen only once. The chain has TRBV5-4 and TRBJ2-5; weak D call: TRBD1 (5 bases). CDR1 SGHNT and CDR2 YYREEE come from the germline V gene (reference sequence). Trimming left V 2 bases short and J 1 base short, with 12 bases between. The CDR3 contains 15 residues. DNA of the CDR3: TGTGCCAGCAGCTTCTCGCCCAGGGCCCAAGAGACCCAGTACTTC. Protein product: CASSFSPRAQETQYF.

This CDR3 is CATSVRRTGTLNQPQHF. The CDR3 nucleotides read TGTGCCACCAGCGTCCGTAGGACAGGGACTCTCAATCAGCCCCAGCATTTT. This sequence joins TRBV15 and TRBJ1-5; 8 bases are a match to TRBD1. The CDR3 is made up of 17 amino acids. Per germline, CDR1 LNHNV and CDR2 YYDKDF (reference sequence). Germline trimming cut 5 bases from V and 3 bases from J; bases unmatched to any gene: 12.

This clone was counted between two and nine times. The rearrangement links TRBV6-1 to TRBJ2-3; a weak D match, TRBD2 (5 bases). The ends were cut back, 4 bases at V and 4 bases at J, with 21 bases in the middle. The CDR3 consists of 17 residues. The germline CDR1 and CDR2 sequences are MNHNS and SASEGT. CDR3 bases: TGTGCCAGCAGTGCATTCGAGGGAGTTGGAAGGCCAGATACGCAGTATTTT. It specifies CASSAFEGVGRPDTQYF.